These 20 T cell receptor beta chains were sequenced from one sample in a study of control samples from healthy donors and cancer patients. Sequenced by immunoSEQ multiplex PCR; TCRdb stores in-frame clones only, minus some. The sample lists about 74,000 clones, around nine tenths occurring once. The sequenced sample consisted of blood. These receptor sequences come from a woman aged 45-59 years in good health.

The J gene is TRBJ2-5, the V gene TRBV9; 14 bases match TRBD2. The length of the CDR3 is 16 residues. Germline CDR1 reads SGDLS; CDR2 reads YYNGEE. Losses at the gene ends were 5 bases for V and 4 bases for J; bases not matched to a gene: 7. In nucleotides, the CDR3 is TGTGCCAGCAGTCGGGGGGGGACTAGCGGGGGAGAGACCCAGTACTTC. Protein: CASSRGGTSGGETQYF.

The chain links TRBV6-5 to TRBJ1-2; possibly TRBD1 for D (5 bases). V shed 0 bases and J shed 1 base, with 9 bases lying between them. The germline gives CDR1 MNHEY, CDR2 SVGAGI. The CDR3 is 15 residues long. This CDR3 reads CASSYSSRGNYGYTF. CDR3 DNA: TGTGCCAGCAGTTACTCGAGTAGGGGTAACTATGGCTACACCTTC.

Here the CDR3 DNA reads TGCGCCAGCAGCCACAGGACAGGGTTCGCAGATACGCAGTATTTT. Translation: CASSHRTGFADTQYF. The chain couples TRBV4-1 to TRBJ2-3; 8 bases are a match to TRBD1. Trimming cost V 3 bases and J 4 bases; bases outside gene matches: 6. Germline values: CDR1 MGHRA, CDR2 YSYEKL. The CDR3 has 15 amino acids.

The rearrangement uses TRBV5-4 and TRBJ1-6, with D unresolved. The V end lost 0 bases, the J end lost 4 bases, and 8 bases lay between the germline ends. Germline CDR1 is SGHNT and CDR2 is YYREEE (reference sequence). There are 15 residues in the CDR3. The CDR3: CASSLETAYNSPLHF. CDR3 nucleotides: TGTGCCAGCAGCTTGGAAACCGCGTATAATTCACCCCTCCACTTT.

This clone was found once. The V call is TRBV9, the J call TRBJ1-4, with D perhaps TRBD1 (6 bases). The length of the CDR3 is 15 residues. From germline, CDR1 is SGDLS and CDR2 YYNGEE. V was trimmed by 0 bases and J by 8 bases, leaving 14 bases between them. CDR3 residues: CASSVVSGEGEKLFF. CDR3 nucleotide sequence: TGTGCCAGCAGCGTAGTGTCAGGGGAGGGCGAAAAACTGTTTTTT.

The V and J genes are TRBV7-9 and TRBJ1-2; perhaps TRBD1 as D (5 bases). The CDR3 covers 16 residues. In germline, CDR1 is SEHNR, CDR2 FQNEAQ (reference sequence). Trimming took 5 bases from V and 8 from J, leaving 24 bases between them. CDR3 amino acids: CASSKIRDGGFSGYTF. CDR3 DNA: TGTGCCAGCAGCAAAATCCGGGACGGAGGGTTCAGCGGCTACACCTTC.

Written as DNA, the CDR3 is TGTGCCAGCTCACCACTACGGGTTCGAACCGGGGAGCTGTTTTTT. Its translation: CASSPLRVRTGELFF. The J gene is TRBJ2-2, the V gene TRBV18; no definite D call. V was pared by 1 base and J by 5 bases, with 11 bases between. The CDR3 consists of 15 residues. Germline V gives CDR1 KGHSH, CDR2 LQKENI. Drawing the rest from reference TRBV18 and TRBJ2-2, the complete variable domain is NAGVMQNPRHLVRRRGQEARLRCSPMKGHSHVYWYRQLPEEGLKFMVYLQKENIIDESGMPKERFSAEFPKEGPSILRIQQVVRGDSAAYFCASSPLRVRTGELFFGEGSRLTVL.

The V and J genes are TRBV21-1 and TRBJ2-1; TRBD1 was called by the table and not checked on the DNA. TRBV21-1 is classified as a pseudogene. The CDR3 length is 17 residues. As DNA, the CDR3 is TGTGCCAGCAGCAAATCCGGGACAAGGACGACCTACAATGAGCAGTTCTTC. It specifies CASSKSGTRTTYNEQFF.

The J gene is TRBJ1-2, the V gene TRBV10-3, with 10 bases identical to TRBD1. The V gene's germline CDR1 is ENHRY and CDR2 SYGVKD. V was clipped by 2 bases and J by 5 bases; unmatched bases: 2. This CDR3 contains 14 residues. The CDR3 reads CAISEGTGEYGYTF. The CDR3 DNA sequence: TGTGCCATCAGTGAGGGGACAGGGGAGTATGGCTACACCTTC.

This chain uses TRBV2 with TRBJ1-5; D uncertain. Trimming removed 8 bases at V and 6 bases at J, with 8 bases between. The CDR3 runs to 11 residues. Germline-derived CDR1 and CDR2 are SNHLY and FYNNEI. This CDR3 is CASGYGQPQHF. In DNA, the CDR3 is TGTGCCAGCGGGTACGGTCAGCCCCAGCATTTT.

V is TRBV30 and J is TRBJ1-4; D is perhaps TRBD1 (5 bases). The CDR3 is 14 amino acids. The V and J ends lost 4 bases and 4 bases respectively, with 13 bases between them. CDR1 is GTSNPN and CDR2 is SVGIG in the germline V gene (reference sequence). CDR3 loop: CAWTGATFNEKLFF. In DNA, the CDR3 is TGTGCCTGGACCGGGGCTACCTTTAATGAAAAACTGTTTTTT.

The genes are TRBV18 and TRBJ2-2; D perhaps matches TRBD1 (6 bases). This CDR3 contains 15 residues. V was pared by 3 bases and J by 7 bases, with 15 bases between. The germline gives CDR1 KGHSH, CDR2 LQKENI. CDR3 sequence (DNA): TGTGCCAGCTCACCCGCAAAGGGGGTGAACGGGGAGCTGTTTTTT. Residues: CASSPAKGVNGELFF. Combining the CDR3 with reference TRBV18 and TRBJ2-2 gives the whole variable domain NAGVMQNPRHLVRRRGQEARLRCSPMKGHSHVYWYRQLPEEGLKFMVYLQKENIIDESGMPKERFSAEFPKEGPSILRIQQVVRGDSAAYFCASSPAKGVNGELFFGEGSRLTVL.

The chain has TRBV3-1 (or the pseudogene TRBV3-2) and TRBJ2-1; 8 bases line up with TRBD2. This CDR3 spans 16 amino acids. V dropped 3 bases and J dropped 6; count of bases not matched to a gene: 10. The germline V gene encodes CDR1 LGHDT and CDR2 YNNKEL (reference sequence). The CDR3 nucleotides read TGTGCCAGCAGCCAGACTGGGACTAGGTTGGGCAATGAGCAGTTCTTC. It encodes CASSQTGTRLGNEQFF.

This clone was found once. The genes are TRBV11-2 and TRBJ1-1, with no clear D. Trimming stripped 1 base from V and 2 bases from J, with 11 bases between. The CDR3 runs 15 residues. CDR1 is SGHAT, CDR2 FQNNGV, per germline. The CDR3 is CASSLAQARNTEAFF. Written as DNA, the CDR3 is TGTGCCAGCAGCTTAGCACAAGCAAGAAACACTGAAGCTTTCTTT.

The CDR3 region has the DNA TGCGCCAGCAGCGTGGACAGCTGGGTATCTGGAAACACCATATATTTT. Protein sequence: CASSVDSWVSGNTIYF. This chain connects TRBV5-1 to TRBJ1-3; D might be TRBD1 (6 bases). The CDR3 has 16 amino acids. The germline V and J ends were trimmed by 4 bases and 1 base, with 15 bases remaining between them. Looked up from germline, CDR1 is SGHRS and CDR2 is YFSETQ.

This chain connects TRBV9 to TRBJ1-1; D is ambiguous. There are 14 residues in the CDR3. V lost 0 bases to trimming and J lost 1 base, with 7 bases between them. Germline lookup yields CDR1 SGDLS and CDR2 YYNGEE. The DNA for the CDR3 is TGTGCCAGCAGCGTAGGCCCGGCGAACACTGAAGCTTTCTTT. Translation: CASSVGPANTEAFF.

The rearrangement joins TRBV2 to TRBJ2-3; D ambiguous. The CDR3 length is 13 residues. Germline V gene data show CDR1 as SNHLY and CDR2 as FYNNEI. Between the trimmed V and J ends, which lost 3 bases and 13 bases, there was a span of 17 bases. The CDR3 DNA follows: TGTGCCAGCAGTGATTTAGGGCAGGATGTAAAGTATTTT. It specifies CASSDLGQDVKYF.

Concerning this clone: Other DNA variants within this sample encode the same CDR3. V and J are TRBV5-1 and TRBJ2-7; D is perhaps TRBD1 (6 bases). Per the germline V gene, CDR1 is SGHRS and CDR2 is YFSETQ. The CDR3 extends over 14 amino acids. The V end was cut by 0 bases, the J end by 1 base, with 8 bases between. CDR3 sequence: CASSLAGVSYEQYF. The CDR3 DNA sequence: TGCGCCAGCAGCTTGGCAGGGGTTTCCTACGAGCAGTACTTC.

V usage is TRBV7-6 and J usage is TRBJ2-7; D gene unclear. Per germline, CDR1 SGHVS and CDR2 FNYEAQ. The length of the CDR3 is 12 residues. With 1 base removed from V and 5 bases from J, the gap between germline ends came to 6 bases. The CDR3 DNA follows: TGTGCCAGCAGCTTAGGGAGAGACGAGCAGTACTTC. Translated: CASSLGRDEQYF.

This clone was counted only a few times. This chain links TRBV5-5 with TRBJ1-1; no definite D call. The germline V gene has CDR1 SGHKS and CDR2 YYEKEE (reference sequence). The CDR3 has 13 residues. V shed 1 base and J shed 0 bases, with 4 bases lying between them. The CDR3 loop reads CASSLPVNTEAFF. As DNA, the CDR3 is TGTGCCAGCAGCTTGCCAGTGAACACTGAAGCTTTCTTT.